Below are 7 T cell receptor beta chains sequenced from a single sample in a study of CD8+ T cells in alopecia areata (dated by TCRdb to the late 2010s). Libraries were prepared through the immunoSEQ multiplex PCR assay. RNA was extracted from all samples and reverse transcribed into cDNA, which served as template for TCR sequencing. TCRdb took over this immuneACCESS table, retaining in-frame rearrangements with V and J assigned. Such tables are incomplete; in checked studies, under half of the missing clones stem from an unresolved V gene, and the remainder is unexplained. Across this sample there are over 90,000 clones, with 55% seen only once. The ten most abundant clones make up roughly 8.8% of the sample. Material for sequencing was CD4+ T cells sorted from blood. These receptors were obtained from a human donor in good health.

This clone was seen a few times. The chain joins TRBV11-1 to TRBJ2-1, with a weak D call TRBD2 (7 bases). CDR1 and CDR2 from the germline V gene are SGHAT and FQDESV (reference sequence). The CDR3 totals 14 residues. Trimming shortened V by 8 bases and J by 8 bases, and 19 bases separated the two germline ends. In nucleotides, the CDR3 is TGTGCCAGCCTTGACCTCAAGGGGGGGCATGAGCAGTTCTTC. As protein: CASLDLKGGHEQFF.

The chain has TRBV7-2 and TRBJ2-1; the D is unclear. CDR3 length equals 15 residues. The germline V gene encodes CDR1 SGHTA and CDR2 FQGNSA. V shed 5 bases and J shed 1 base, with 12 bases lying between them. CDR3 loop: CASSARPVSYNEQFF. The CDR3 DNA reads TGTGCCAGCAGCGCTAGACCCGTTTCCTACAATGAGCAGTTCTTC.

This chain uses TRBV4-1 with TRBJ1-1; 8 positions match TRBD1. The V gene's germline CDR1 is MGHRA and CDR2 YSYEKL. After removal of 0 bases from V and 7 bases from J, the junction contained 10 bases not matched to a gene. CDR3 size: 16 residues. The CDR3 reads CASSQEGQGAHGEAFF. The CDR3 bases are TGCGCCAGCAGCCAAGAAGGGCAGGGGGCGCACGGTGAAGCTTTCTTT.

This rearrangement joins TRBV29-1 to TRBJ1-4; D is uncertain. Trimming removed 6 bases from V and 4 bases from J, with 12 bases in between. CDR1 SQVTM and CDR2 ANQGSEA come from the germline V gene. The CDR3 contains 13 residues. CDR3 nucleotide sequence: TGCAGCGTAAAAGCACGCCTTAATGAAAAACTGTTTTTT. The encoded protein is CSVKARLNEKLFF.

The chain links TRBV5-6 to TRBJ1-2; a weak D match, TRBD1 (6 bases). V was clipped by 1 base and J by 2 bases, with 18 bases between them. Germline lookup yields CDR1 SGHDT and CDR2 YYEEEE. CDR3 length equals 17 residues. Written as DNA, the CDR3 is TGTGCCAGCAGCTTGACCTTTGAGCTGGGGGGCAACTATGGCTACACCTTC. This gives the protein CASSLTFELGGNYGYTF.

The chain carries TRBV7-8 and TRBJ2-1; 7 nucleotides line up with TRBD2. CDR3 size: 14 residues. V was pared by 5 bases and J by 6 bases, with 7 bases of the junction left unmatched. Per germline, CDR1 SGHVS and CDR2 FQNEAQ. The CDR3 region has the DNA TGTGCCAGCAGCACCCCCTCGGGGGGCAATGAGCAGTTCTTC. It encodes CASSTPSGGNEQFF.

This clone has more than one count but fewer than ten. The chain employs TRBV5-4 and TRBJ1-3; D may be TRBD1 (6 bases). The germline V and J ends were trimmed by 0 bases and 4 bases, with 11 bases remaining between them. Germline-derived CDR1 and CDR2 are SGHNT and YYREEE (reference sequence). The CDR3 extends over 15 amino acids. The CDR3 DNA follows: TGTGCCAGCAGCTTGGATGGACAGTCAGGAAACACCATATATTTT. This gives the protein CASSLDGQSGNTIYF. Full variable domain (outside the CDR3, taken from reference TRBV5-4 and TRBJ1-3): ETGVTQSPTHLIKTRGQQVTLRCSSQSGHNTVSWYQQALGQGPQFIFQYYREEENGRGNFPPRFSGLQFPNYSSELNVNALELDDSALYLCASSLDGQSGNTIYFGEGSWLTVV.